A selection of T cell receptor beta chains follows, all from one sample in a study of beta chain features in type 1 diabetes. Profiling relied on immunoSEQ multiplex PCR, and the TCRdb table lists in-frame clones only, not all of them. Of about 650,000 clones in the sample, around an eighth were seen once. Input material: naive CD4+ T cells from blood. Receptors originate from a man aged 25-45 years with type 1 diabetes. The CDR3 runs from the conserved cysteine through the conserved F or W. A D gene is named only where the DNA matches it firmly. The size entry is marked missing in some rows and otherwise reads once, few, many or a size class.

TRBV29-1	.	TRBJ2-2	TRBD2	CSVEPGPRGVGGELFF	TGCAGCGTTGAACCCGGGCCGCGGGGGGTTGGCGGGGAGCTGTTTTTT
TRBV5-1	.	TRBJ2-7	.	CASSLVQGSYEQYF	TGCGCCAGCAGCTTGGTGCAGGGATCCTACGAGCAGTACTTC
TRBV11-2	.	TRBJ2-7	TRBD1	CASSFLQGSYEQYF	TGTGCCAGCAGCTTCTTACAGGGGTCCTACGAGCAGTACTTC
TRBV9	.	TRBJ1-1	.	CASSVGVGNTEAFF	TGTGCCAGCAGCGTAGGGGTGGGGAACACTGAAGCTTTCTTT
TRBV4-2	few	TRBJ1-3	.	CASTPTVVDTIYF	TGTGCCAGCACCCCGACAGTAGTCGACACCATATATTTT
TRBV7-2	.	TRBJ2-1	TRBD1	CASSRLQGVRSYNEQFF	TGTGCCAGCAGCAGACTACAGGGGGTCAGGTCCTACAATGAGCAGTTCTTC
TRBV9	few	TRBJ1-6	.	CASCKNGDSPLHF	TGTGCCAGCTGCAAAAACGGGGATTCACCCCTCCACTTT
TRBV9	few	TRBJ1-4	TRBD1	CASSPGQGNEKLFF	TGTGCCAGCAGCCCAGGACAGGGGAATGAAAAACTGTTTTTT
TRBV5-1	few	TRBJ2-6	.	CASSSQGLGGANVLTF	TGCGCCAGCAGTTCACAGGGTCTAGGTGGGGCCAACGTCCTGACTTTC
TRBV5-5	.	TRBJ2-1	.	CASSLWNEQFF	TGTGCCAGCAGCTTGTGGAATGAGCAGTTCTTC
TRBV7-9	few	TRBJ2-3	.	CASSFGSGATDTQYF	TGTGCCAGCAGCTTTGGCTCAGGGGCCACAGATACGCAGTATTTT
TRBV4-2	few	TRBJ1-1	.	CASSPRWGDTEAFF	TGTGCCAGCAGCCCTAGGTGGGGGGACACTGAAGCTTTCTTT
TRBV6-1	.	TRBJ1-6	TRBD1	CASSEDTGTGNNSPLHF	TGTGCCAGCAGTGAAGATACCGGGACAGGGAACAATTCACCCCTCCACTTT
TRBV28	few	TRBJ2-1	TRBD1	CASSSWTGSSYNEQFF	TGTGCCAGCAGTTCTTGGACAGGGAGCTCCTACAATGAGCAGTTCTTC
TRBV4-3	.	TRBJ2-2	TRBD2	CASSQGGGTNTGELFF	TGCGCCAGCAGCCAAGGGGGAGGGACGAACACCGGGGAGCTGTTTTTT
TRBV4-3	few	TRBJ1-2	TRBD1	CSSSSTGEAYGYTF	TGCTCCAGCAGCTCTACAGGGGAGGCCTATGGCTACACCTTC
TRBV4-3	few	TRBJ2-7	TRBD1	CASSQDLDREQYF	TGCGCCAGCAGCCAAGACCTGGACAGGGAGCAGTACTTC
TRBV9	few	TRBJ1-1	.	CASSVGGGMNTEAFF	TGTGCCAGCAGCGTAGGGGGAGGGATGAACACTGAAGCTTTCTTT
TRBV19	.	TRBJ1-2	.	CASSIDRERYGYTF	TGTGCCAGTAGTATAGACAGGGAACGGTATGGCTACACCTTC
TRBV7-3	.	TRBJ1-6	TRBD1	CASSSTGGYNSPLHF	TGTGCCAGCAGCTCGACAGGGGGCTATAATTCACCCCTCCACTTT
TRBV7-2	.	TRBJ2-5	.	CASSLGLETQYF	TGTGCCAGCAGCTTAGGGTTAGAGACCCAGTACTTC
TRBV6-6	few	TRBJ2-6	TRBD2	CASGAGFSGANVLTF	TGTGCCAGCGGAGCGGGGTTCTCTGGGGCCAACGTCCTGACTTTC
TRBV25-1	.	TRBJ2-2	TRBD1	CASTPTSGQGAGTGELFF	TGTGCCAGCACCCCTACCTCGGGACAGGGGGCAGGCACCGGGGAGCTGTTTTTT
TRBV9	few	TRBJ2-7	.	CASSVEEGYEQYF	TGTGCCAGCAGCGTAGAAGAGGGGTACGAGCAGTACTTC
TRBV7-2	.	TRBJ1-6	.	CASSVNNSPLHF	TGTGCCAGCAGCGTCAATAATTCACCCCTCCACTTT
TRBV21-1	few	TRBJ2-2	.	CASSKATRTVANTGELFF	TGTGCCAGCAGCAAAGCCACCCGGACAGTGGCGAACACCGGGGAGCTGTTTTTT
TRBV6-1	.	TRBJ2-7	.	CASSEGPGRSYEQYF	TGTGCCAGCAGTGAAGGGCCAGGGCGCTCCTACGAGCAGTACTTC